This record concerns one T cell receptor beta chain sequence. Because the CDR3's place on the DNA is in doubt, the DNA is left out and the CDR3 is given as listed by TCRdb. This sample was included in a study of blood T cells in healthy people across ages. A second roughly 7 to 12 cycle PCR used barcoded and J-beta primers. TCRdb reprocessed the 5' RACE reads via MiXCR and lists one record per CDR3 protein. The table shows roughly 650,000 distinct CDR3 sequences, with approximately 30% occurring only once. The CDR3 totals 16 residues, both ends included. Germline V gives CDR1 SGHTA, CDR2 FQGNSA. Sequencing was done on a sample of blood. The clonotype comes from a woman of 80 years or more in good health. J is TRBJ2-1 and V is TRBV7-2; the table's D call, TRBD2, was not checked against the DNA. The CDR3 sequence: CASSLVAGGSYNGQVF.